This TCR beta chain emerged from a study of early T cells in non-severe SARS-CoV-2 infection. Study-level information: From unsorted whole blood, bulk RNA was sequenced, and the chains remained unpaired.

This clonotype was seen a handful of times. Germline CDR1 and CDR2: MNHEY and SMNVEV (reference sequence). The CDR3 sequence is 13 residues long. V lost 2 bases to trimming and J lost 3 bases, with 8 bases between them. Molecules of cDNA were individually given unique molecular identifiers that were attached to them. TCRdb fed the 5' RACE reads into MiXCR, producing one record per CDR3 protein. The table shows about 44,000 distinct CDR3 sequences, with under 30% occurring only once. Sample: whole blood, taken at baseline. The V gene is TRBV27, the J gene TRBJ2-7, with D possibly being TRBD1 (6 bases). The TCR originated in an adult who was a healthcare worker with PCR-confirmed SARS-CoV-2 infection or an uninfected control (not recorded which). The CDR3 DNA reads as TGTGCCAGCAGTTTAACAGGGAGCTACGAGCAGTACTTC. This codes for CASSLTGSYEQYF.